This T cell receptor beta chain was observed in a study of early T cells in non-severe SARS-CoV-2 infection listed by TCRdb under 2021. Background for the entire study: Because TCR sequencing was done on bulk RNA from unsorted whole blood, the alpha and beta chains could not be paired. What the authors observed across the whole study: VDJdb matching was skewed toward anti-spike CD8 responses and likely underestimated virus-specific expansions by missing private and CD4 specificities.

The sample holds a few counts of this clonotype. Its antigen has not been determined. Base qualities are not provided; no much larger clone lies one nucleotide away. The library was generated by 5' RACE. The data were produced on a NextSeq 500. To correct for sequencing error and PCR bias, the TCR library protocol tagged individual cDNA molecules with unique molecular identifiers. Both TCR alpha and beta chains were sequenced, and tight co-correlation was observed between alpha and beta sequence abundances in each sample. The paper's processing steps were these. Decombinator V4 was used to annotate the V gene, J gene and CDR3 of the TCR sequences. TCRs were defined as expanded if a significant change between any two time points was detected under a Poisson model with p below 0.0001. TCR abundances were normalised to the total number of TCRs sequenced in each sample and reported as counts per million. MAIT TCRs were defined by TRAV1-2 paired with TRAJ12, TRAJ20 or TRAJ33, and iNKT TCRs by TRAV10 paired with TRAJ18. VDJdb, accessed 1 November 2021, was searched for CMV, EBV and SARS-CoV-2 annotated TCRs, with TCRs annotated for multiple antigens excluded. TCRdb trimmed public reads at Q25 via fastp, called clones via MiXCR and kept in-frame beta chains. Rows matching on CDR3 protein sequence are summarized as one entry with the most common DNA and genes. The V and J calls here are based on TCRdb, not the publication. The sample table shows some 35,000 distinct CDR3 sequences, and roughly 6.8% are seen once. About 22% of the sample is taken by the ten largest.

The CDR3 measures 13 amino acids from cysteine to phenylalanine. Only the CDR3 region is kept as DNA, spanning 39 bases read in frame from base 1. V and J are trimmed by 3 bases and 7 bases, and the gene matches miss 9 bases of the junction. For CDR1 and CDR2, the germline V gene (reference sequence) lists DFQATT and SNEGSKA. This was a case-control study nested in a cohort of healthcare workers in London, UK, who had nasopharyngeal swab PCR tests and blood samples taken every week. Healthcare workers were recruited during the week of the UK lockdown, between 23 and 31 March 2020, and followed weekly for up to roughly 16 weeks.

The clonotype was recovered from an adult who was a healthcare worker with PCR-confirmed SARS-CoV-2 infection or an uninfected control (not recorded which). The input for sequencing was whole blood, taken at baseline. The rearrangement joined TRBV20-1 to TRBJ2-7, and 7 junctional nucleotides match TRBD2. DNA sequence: TGCAGTGCTAGGGGGGACTACCTTTTTGAGCAGTACTTC. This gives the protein CSARGDYLFEQYF.